These 18 T cell receptor beta chains were all obtained from the same sample, sequenced in a study of T cell changes during pregnancy in multiple sclerosis. The repertoire was sequenced with immunoSEQ multiplex PCR; TCRdb's copy has only in-frame clones and lacks some. The sample lists about 49,000 clones, 94% occurring once. The sample in question was CD8+ T cells from peripheral blood mononuclear cells, obtained before pregnancy. The receptors stem from a female donor with multiple sclerosis, enrolled in a pregnancy study.

In nucleotides, the CDR3 is TGTGCCAGCAGCTTGGAGACAGGGTATGGCTACACCTTC. The encoded protein is CASSLETGYGYTF. This chain uses TRBV5-4 with TRBJ1-2; TRBD1 matches at 7 bases. Germline CDR1 is SGHNT and CDR2 is YYREEE (reference sequence). The V segment lost 0 bases and the J segment 5 bases; nucleotides outside the gene matches: 1. The CDR3 is 13 amino acids.

The chain links TRBV6-1 to TRBJ2-3, with 10 bases lining up with TRBD1. This CDR3 is 15 amino acids long. Germline V gene data show CDR1 as MNHNS and CDR2 as SASEGT. Unmatched junction bases numbered 2, after V lost 3 bases and J lost 2 bases. Here the CDR3 DNA reads TGTGCCAGCAGTGAGGGACAGGGGAACACAGATACGCAGTATTTT. Translation gives CASSEGQGNTDTQYF.

The V call is TRBV19, the J call TRBJ1-2; D might be TRBD1 (6 bases). Germline values: CDR1 LNHDA, CDR2 SQIVND (reference sequence). The CDR3 is 13 amino acids. The V end lost 7 bases, the J end lost 6 bases, and 15 bases lay between the germline ends. The CDR3 region is CASTPTGLNGYTF. Written as DNA, the CDR3 is TGTGCCAGTACTCCTACAGGGTTGAATGGCTACACCTTC.

This clone was counted once. The chain joins TRBV13 to TRBJ2-3, with D possibly being TRBD1 (6 bases). The V gene lost 2 bases and the J gene lost 2 bases, with 14 bases spanning the gap. The CDR3 has 16 residues. Germline CDR1 and CDR2: PRHDT and FYEKMQ (reference sequence). CDR3 in amino acids: CASSLTYRVDTDTQYF. CDR3 nucleotides: TGTGCCAGCAGCTTAACTTACAGGGTGGACACAGATACGCAGTATTTT.

This sequence joins TRBV5-1 and TRBJ2-3, with TRBD2 matching over 10 bases. CDR3 size: 14 residues. Trimming cost V 3 bases and J 5 bases; bases outside gene matches: 3. In germline, CDR1 is SGHRS, CDR2 YFSETQ. The CDR3 nucleotides are TGCGCCAGCAGCTCCCGGACTAGCGGAGATACGCAGTATTTT. Protein product: CASSSRTSGDTQYF.

The chain employs TRBV9 and TRBJ2-3; 7 bases align to TRBD2. The CDR3 totals 17 residues. The junction had 12 bases not matched to a gene; V was cut back by 2 bases and J by 3 bases. Per germline, CDR1 SGDLS and CDR2 YYNGEE. For the CDR3, the DNA is TGTGCCAGCAGCGTCCCCGGGTCGGGAGGTGGGACAGATACGCAGTATTTT. Translating gives CASSVPGSGGGTDTQYF.

J is TRBJ1-1 and V is TRBV6-4, with D possibly matching TRBD1 (5 bases). This CDR3 region has 14 residues. The ends were cut back, 2 bases at V and 7 bases at J, with 14 bases in the middle. Germline loops: CDR1 MRHNA, CDR2 SNTAGT. This CDR3 is CASSDGGGASEAFF. The CDR3 bases are TGTGCCAGCAGTGACGGGGGAGGTGCAAGTGAAGCTTTCTTT.

The chain links TRBV9 to TRBJ2-1; D is unclear. With 2 bases removed from V and 10 bases from J, the gap between germline ends came to 10 bases. The CDR3 has 12 residues. Germline V gene data show CDR1 as SGDLS and CDR2 as YYNGEE. This chain's CDR3 is CASSVRGREQFF. Here the CDR3 DNA reads TGTGCCAGCAGCGTTAGAGGTAGGGAGCAGTTCTTC.

The CDR3 bases are TGCGCCAGCAGCTTGGTGGCGGGGAAGTCCTACGAGCAGTACTTC. Amino acids: CASSLVAGKSYEQYF. J is TRBJ2-7 and V is TRBV5-1; possible D gene TRBD2, 6 bases. Germline V gives CDR1 SGHRS, CDR2 YFSETQ. Trimming left V 0 bases short and J 1 base short, with 11 bases between. This CDR3 is built from 15 residues.

V is TRBV28 and J is TRBJ2-5; possible D gene TRBD1, 6 bases. V shed 3 bases and J shed 0 bases, with 26 bases lying between them. Germline values: CDR1 MDHEN, CDR2 SYDVKM. CDR3 size: 20 residues. CDR3 residues: CASSLSPGHNHVLYQETQYF. The CDR3 nucleotides are TGTGCCAGCAGTTTGTCCCCGGGACACAATCACGTGCTATACCAAGAGACCCAGTACTTC.

CDR3 DNA: TGCGCCAGCAGCCAACGACCCCCGGCTGGCGGGAACACTGAAGCTTTCTTT. Translating gives CASSQRPPAGGNTEAFF. The V gene is TRBV4-1, the J gene TRBJ1-1; D not resolved. CDR3 length: 17 residues. Trimming shortened V by 2 bases and J by 1 base, and 17 bases separated the two germline ends. Looked up from germline, CDR1 is MGHRA and CDR2 is YSYEKL.

The rearrangement uses TRBV9 and TRBJ2-1; 7 bases are a match to TRBD2. The V gene's germline CDR1 is SGDLS and CDR2 YYNGEE. V dropped 4 bases and J dropped 5; count of bases not matched to a gene: 6. This CDR3 has 14 residues. The chain's CDR3 is CASSPRDYHNEQFF. The CDR3 bases are TGTGCCAGCAGCCCTCGGGACTATCACAATGAGCAGTTCTTC.

The chain has TRBV19 and TRBJ1-1; D is perhaps TRBD1 (5 bases). V lost 6 bases and J 1 base, leaving 9 bases between the germline ends. CDR1 is LNHDA and CDR2 is SQIVND in the germline V gene (reference sequence). This CDR3 is built from 13 residues. DNA for the CDR3: TGTGCCAGTAGCCCGACAGCGAACACTGAAGCTTTCTTT. This translates into CASSPTANTEAFF.

The CDR3 region is CASSQDSGSEGYEQYF. Written as DNA, the CDR3 is TGCGCCAGCAGCCAGGATAGCGGGAGTGAGGGGTACGAGCAGTACTTC. The rearrangement uses TRBV4-1 and TRBJ2-7; 9 bases line up with TRBD2. V gave up 3 bases and J gave up 4 bases; unmatched junction bases: 10. In germline, CDR1 is MGHRA, CDR2 YSYEKL. The CDR3 sequence is 16 residues long.

The J gene is TRBJ1-5, the V gene TRBV27, with TRBD1 matching 8 bases. J lost 2 bases, V lost 6 bases, and 9 bases had no gene match. Germline CDR1 reads MNHEY; CDR2 reads SMNVEV (reference sequence). The CDR3 runs 16 residues. The CDR3 DNA sequence: TGTGCCAGCAGGACAACCACAGGGGGTGGCAATCAGCCCCAGCATTTT. Translated, it gives CASRTTTGGGNQPQHF.

The chain uses TRBV27 and TRBJ2-5; 9 bases align to TRBD2. CDR1 is MNHEY, CDR2 SMNVEV, per germline (reference sequence). The CDR3 runs 17 residues. V lost 3 bases and J lost 0; bases outside the gene matches: 8. The CDR3 loop is CASSLRGTSFYQETQYF. The CDR3 bases are TGTGCCAGCAGTTTGCGCGGGACTAGCTTTTACCAAGAGACCCAGTACTTC.

This rearrangement joins TRBV15 to TRBJ2-2; D ambiguous. Germline values: CDR1 LNHNV, CDR2 YYDKDF (reference sequence). V was trimmed by 3 bases and J by 6 bases, leaving 8 bases between them. CDR3 length equals 13 residues. The CDR3 loop is CATSRPLSGELFF. CDR3 DNA: TGTGCCACCAGCAGGCCCCTATCCGGGGAGCTGTTTTTT.

V usage is TRBV28 and J usage is TRBJ1-1; TRBD1 agrees at 8 bases. CDR1 is MDHEN, CDR2 SYDVKM, per germline. Losses at the gene ends were 3 bases for V and 6 bases for J; bases not matched to a gene: 3. There are 13 residues in the CDR3. As DNA, the CDR3 is TGTGCCAGCAGTTTCAGGGGGCTCCCTGAAGCTTTCTTT. This codes for CASSFRGLPEAFF.